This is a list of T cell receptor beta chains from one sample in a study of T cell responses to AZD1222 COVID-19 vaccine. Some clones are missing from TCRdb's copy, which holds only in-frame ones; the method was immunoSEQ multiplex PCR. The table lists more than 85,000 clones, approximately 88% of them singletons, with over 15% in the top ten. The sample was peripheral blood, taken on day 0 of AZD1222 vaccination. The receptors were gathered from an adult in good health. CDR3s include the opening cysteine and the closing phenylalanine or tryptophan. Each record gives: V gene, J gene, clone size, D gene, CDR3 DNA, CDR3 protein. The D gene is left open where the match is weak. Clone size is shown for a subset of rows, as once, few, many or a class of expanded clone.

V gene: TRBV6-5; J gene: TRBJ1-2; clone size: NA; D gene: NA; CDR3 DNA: TGTGCCAGCAGGACAGGCGACTATGGCTACACCTTC; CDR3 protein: CASRTGDYGYTF
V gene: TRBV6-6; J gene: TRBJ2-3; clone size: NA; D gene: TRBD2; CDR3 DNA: TGTGCGGGCGGAGGGGGGACTAGCGGAACAGATACGCAGTATTTT; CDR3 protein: CAGGGGTSGTDTQYF
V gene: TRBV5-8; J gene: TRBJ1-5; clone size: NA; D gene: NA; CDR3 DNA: TGTGCCAGCAGCACCGACCGGGAGTCCAATCAGCCCCAGCATTTT; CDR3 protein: CASSTDRESNQPQHF
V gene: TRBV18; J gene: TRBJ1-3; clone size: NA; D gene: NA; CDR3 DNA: TGTGCCAGCTCACCCTCCCTTGGCTCTGGAAACACCATATATTTT; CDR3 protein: CASSPSLGSGNTIYF
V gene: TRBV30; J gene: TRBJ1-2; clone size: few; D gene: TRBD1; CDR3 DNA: TGTGCCTGGAGGGGGACAGCTCCACCTAACTATGGCTACACCTTC; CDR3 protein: CAWRGTAPPNYGYTF
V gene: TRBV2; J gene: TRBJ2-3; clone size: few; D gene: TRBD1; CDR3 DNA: TGTGCCGGCTCCTCCGGGACAGCTAGCACAGATACGCAGTATTTT; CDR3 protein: CAGSSGTASTDTQYF
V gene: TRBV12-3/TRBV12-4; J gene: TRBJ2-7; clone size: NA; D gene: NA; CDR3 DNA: TGTGCCAGCACCAATACCGTCTACGAGCAGTACTTC; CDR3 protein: CASTNTVYEQYF
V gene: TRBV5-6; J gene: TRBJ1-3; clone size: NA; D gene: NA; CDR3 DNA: TGTGCCAGCAGCTTGTTCGCCCTTAGCTCTGGAAACACCATATATTTT; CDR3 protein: CASSLFALSSGNTIYF
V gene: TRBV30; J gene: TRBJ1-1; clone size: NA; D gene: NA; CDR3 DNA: TGTGCCCAAATCCGGGGAGGGAGCACTGAAGCTTTCTTT; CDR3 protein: CAQIRGGSTEAFF
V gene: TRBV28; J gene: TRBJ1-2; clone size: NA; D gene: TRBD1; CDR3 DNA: TGTGCCAGCAGACTCCGGGACAGTTATGGCTACACCTTC; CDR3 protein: CASRLRDSYGYTF
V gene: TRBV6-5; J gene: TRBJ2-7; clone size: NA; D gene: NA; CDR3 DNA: TGTGCCAGCAGGGTTACAGGCGACTCCTACGAGCAGTACTTC; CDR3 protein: CASRVTGDSYEQYF
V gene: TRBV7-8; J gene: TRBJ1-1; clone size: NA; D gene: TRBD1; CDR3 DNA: TGTGCCAGCAGCTCCCAGGGGGTAGTTACTGAAGCTTTCTTT; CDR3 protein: CASSSQGVVTEAFF
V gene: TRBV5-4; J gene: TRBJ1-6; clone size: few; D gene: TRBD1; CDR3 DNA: TGTGCCAGCAGCTTCAGGGGGGATGGTTCACCCCTCCACTTT; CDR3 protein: CASSFRGDGSPLHF
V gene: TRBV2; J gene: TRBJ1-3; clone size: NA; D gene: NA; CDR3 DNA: TGTGCCAGCAGGGCCTCCGGAAACACCATATATTTT; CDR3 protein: CASRASGNTIYF
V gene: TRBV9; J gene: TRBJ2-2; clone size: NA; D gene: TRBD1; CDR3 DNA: TGTGCCAGCCGCCAGACACAGGGGATGGGGGAGCTGTTTTTT; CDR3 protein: CASRQTQGMGELFF
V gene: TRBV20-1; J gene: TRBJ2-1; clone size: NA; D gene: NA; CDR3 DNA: TGCAGTGCTAGTTCCGGAGGTGGGAGCAATGAGCAGTTCTTC; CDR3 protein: CSASSGGGSNEQFF
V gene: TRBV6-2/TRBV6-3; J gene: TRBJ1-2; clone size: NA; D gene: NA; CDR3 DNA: TGTGCCAGCAGTTACGCTTGGGGCGTTCGAAGTGGCTACACCTTC; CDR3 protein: CASSYAWGVRSGYTF
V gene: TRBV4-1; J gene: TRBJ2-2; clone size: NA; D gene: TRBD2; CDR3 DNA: TGCGCCAGCAGCCAAGCCCTAGGCCCGGGGGAGGGCGGGGAGCTGTTTTTT; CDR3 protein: CASSQALGPGEGGELFF
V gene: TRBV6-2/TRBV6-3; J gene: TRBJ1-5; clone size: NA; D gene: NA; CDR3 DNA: TGTGCCAGCAGTCGTGACGACCTCCTCAATCAGCCCCAGCATTTT; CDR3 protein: CASSRDDLLNQPQHF
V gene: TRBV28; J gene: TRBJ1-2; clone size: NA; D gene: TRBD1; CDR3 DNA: TGTGCCAGCAGTCACGGACAGGGGGGGTACTATGGCTACACCTTC; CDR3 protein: CASSHGQGGYYGYTF
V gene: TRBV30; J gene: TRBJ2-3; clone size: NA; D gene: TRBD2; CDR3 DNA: TGTGCCTGGAGTAGCGGGGGGAGCACAGATACGCAGTATTTT; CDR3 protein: CAWSSGGSTDTQYF
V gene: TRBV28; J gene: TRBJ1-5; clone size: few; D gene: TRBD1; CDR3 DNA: TGTGCCAGCAGTCGAGGACAGGGCAATCAGCCCCAGCATTTT; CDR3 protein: CASSRGQGNQPQHF
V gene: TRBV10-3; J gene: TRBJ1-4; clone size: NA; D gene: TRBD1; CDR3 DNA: TGTGCCATCAGTGAGTCGGGACAGGGGTTCGGGAGAACTTTTTTT; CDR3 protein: CAISESGQGFGRTFF
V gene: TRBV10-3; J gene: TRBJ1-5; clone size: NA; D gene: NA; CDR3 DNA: TGTGCCATCCGGGGAGACAGCAATCAGCCCCAGCATTTT; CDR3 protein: CAIRGDSNQPQHF
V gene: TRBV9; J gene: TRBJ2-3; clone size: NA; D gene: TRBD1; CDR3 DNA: TGTGCCAGCAGCGTAGGGATTGGGACAGGGGGCGTAGATACGCAGTATTTT; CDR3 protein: CASSVGIGTGGVDTQYF
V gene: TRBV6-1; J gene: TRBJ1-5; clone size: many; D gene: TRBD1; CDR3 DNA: TGTGCCAGCAGTGGTAAAGACAGGGTAGGGGGTCTGAGCAATCAGCCCCAGCATTTT; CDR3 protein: CASSGKDRVGGLSNQPQHF
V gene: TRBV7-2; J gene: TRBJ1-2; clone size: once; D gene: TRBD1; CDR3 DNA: TGTGCCAGCAGCTCTAACTCAGGGGGCTCCTATGGCTACACCTTC; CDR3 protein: CASSSNSGGSYGYTF
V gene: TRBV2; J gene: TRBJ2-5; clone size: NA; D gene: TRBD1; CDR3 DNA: TGTGCCAGCAGTGAGGACAGGGGCCAAGAGACCCAGTACTTC; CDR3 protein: CASSEDRGQETQYF
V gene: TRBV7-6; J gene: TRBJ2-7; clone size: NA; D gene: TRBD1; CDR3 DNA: TGTGCCAGCAGCTCAGAACAGGGGGCGTCCTACGAGCAGTACTTC; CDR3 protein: CASSSEQGASYEQYF
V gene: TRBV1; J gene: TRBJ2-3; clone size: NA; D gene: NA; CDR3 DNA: TGCACCAGCAGCCAATCTCCTAGCGGGAAAATTGTTGATACGCAGTATTTT; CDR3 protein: CTSSQSPSGKIVDTQYF
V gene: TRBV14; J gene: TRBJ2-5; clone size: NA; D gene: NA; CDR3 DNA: TGTGCCAGCAGCCACCCGGACAGTTGGCAAGAGACCCAGTACTTC; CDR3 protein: CASSHPDSWQETQYF
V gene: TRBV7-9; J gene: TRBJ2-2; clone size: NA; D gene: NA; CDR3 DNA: TGTGCCAGCAGCTTCTCGTCAGGGGAGCTGTTTTTT; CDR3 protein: CASSFSSGELFF
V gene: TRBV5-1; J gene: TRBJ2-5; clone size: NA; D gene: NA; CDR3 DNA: TGCGCCAGCAGTGAGCTAGGTCTAGAGACCCAGTACTTC; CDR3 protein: CASSELGLETQYF
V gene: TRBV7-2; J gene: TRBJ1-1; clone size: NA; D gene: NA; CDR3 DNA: TGTGCCAGCAGTCTTAGCGGCACTGAAGCTTTCTTT; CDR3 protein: CASSLSGTEAFF
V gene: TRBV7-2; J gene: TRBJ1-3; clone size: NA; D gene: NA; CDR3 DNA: TGTGCCAGCAGCTTGCGTCGGGGGGGGCTCGGAAACACCATATATTTT; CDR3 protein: CASSLRRGGLGNTIYF
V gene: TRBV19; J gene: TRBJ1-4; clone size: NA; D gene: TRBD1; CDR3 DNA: TGTGCCAGTAGTTTAACAGGGGGCCCTAATGAAAAACTGTTTTTT; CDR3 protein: CASSLTGGPNEKLFF
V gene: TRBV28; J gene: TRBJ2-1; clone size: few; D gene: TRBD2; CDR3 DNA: TGTGCCAGCAGTTCTCCGGGACTAGCGGGAGATGAGCAGTTCTTC; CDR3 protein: CASSSPGLAGDEQFF
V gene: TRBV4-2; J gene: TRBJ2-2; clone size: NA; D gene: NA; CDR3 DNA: TGTGCCAGCAGCCAAGCGAGGATGTCGAACACCGGGGAGCTGTTTTTT; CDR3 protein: CASSQARMSNTGELFF
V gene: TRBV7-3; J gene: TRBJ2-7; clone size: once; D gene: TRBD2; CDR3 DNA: TGTGCCAGCAGCTCCGGGACTAGCGGAGCCTACGAGCAGTACTTC; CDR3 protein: CASSSGTSGAYEQYF
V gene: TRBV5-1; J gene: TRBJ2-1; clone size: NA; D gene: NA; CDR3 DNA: TGCGCCAGCAGCTTGCGAGCAGGGGCTAACGATGAGCAGTTCTTC; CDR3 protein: CASSLRAGANDEQFF
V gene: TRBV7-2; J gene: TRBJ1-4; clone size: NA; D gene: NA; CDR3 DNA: TGTGCCAGCAGCGCACAGGGACCCCCAGATGAAAAACTGTTTTTT; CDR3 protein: CASSAQGPPDEKLFF
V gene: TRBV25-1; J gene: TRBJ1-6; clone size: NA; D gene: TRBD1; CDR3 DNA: TGTGCCAGCAGTGCGACCGGGACAGGGAATCTACCCCTCCACTTT; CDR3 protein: CASSATGTGNLPLHF
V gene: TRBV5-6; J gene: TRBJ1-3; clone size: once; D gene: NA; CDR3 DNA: TGTGCCAGCAGCCCGGGAGAAGACCCAGGAAACACCATATATTTT; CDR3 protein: CASSPGEDPGNTIYF
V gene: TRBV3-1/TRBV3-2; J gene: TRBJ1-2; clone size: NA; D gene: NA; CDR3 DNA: TGTGCCAGCGTTTGGGAATTCCGACAGATTTATGGCTACACCTTC; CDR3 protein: CASVWEFRQIYGYTF
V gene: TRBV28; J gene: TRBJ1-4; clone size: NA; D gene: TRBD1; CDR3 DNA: TGTGCCAGCAGTCCAACAGGGGGCGGCGAGGAAAAACTGTTTTTT; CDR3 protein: CASSPTGGGEEKLFF
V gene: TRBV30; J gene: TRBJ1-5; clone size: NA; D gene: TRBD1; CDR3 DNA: TGTGCCTGGAGTGTTCGGACAGGGGGGAATCAGCCCCAGCATTTT; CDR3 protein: CAWSVRTGGNQPQHF
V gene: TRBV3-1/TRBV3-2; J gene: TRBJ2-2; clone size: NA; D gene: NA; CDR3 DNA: TGTGCCAGCAGCCAAGATTGGGAGCTGTTTTTT; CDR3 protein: CASSQDWELFF
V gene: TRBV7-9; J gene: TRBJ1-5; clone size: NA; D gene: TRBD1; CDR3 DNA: TGTGCCAGCAGCTATACAGGGGATCAGCCCCAGCATTTT; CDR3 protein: CASSYTGDQPQHF
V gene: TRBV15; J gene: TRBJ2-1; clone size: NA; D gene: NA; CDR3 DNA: TGTGCCACCAGCAGAGGGTCCTACAATGAGCAGTTCTTC; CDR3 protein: CATSRGSYNEQFF
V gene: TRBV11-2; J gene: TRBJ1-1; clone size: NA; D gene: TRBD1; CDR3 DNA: TGTGCCAGCAGCTTAAGACAGGGTACCACTGAAGCTTTCTTT; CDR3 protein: CASSLRQGTTEAFF
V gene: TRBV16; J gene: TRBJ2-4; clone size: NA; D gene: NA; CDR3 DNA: TGTGCCAGCAGCCAATTTCCCGTGGGCAGAGAAAACATTCAGTACTTC; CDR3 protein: CASSQFPVGRENIQYF
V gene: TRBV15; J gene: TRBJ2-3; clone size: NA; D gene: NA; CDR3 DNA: TGTGCCACCAGCAGTCTTCGGACTTCGCCTACGCAGTATTTT; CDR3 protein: CATSSLRTSPTQYF
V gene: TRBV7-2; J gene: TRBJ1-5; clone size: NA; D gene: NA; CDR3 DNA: TGTGCCAGCAGCTTAGAAAGCAATCAGCCCCAGCATTTT; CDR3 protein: CASSLESNQPQHF
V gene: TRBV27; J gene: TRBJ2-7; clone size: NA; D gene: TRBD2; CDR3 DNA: TGTGCCAGCCGACTAGCGGGAGAGGGTTACGAGCAGTACTTC; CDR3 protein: CASRLAGEGYEQYF
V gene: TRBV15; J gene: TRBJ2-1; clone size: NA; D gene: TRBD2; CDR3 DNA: TGTGCCACCACCGGGACTAGATCGACCAATGAGCAGTTCTTC; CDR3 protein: CATTGTRSTNEQFF